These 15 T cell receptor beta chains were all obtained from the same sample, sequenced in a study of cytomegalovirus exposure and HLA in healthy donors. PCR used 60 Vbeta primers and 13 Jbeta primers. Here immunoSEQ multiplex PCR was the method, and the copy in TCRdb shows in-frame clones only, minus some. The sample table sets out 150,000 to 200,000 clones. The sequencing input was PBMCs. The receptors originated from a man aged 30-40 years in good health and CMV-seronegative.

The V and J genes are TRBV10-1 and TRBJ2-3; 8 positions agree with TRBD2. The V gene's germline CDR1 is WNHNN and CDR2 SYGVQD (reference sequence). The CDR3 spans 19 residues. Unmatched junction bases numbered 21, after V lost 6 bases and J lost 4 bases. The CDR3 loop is CASREASGRNLQWADTQYF. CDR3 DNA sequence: TGCGCCAGCAGAGAAGCCAGCGGGAGAAACCTTCAATGGGCAGATACGCAGTATTTT.

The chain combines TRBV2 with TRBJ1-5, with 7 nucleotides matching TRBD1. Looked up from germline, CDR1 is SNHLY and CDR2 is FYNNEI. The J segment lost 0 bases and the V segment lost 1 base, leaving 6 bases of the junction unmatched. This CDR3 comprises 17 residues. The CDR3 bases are TGTGCCAGCAGTGAAGAAGGGGGCTTTCATAGCAATCAGCCCCAGCATTTT. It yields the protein CASSEEGGFHSNQPQHF.

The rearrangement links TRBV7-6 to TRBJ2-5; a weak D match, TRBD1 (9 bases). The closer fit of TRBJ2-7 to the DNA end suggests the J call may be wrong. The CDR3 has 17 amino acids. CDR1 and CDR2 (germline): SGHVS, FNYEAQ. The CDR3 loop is CASSLDPGGDRVYEQYF. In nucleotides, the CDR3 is TGTGCCAGCAGCTTAGACCCGGGGGGGGACAGGGTATACGAGCAGTACTTC.

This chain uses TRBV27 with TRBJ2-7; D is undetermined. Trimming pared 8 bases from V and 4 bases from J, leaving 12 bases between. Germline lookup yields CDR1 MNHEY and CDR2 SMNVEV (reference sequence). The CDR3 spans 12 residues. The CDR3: CASAHTEYEQYF. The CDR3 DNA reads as TGTGCCAGCGCCCATACAGAGTACGAGCAGTACTTC.

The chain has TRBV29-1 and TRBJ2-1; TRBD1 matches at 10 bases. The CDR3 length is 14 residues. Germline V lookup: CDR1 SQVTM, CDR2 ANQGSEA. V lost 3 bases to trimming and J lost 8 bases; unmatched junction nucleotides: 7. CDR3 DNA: TGCAGCGTTGACTTGGGACAGGGGCGGGATGAGCAGTTCTTC. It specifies CSVDLGQGRDEQFF.

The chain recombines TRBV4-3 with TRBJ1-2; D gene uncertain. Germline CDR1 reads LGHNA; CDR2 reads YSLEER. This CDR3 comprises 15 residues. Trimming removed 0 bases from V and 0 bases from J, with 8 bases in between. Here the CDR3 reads CASSQDRAANYGYTF. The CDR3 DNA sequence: TGCGCCAGCAGCCAAGATCGAGCGGCTAACTATGGCTACACCTTC.

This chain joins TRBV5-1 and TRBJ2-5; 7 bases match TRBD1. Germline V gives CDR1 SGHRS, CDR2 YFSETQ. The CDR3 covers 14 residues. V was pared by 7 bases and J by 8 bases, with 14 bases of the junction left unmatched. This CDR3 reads CASYDLGQRGTQYF. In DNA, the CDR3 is TGCGCCAGCTACGATTTGGGACAGAGGGGAACCCAGTACTTC.

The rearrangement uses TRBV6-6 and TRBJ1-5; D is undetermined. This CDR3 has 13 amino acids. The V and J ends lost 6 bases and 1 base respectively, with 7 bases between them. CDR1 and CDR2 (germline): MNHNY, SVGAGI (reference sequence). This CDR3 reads CASSSRSNQPQHF. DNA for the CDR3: TGTGCCAGCAGCTCTAGAAGCAATCAGCCCCAGCATTTT.

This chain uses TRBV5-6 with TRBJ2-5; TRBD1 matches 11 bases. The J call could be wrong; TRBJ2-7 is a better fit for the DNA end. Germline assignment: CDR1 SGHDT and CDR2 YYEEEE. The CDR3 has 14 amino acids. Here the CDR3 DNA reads TGTGCCAGCAGGACAACCGGGACAGGGGGCGAGCAGTACTTC. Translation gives CASRTTGTGGEQYF.

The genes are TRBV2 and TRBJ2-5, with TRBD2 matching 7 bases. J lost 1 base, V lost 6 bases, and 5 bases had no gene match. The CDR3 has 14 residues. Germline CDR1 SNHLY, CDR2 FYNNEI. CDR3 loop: CASRPGTIQETQYF. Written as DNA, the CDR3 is TGTGCCAGCAGACCCGGGACTATCCAAGAGACCCAGTACTTC. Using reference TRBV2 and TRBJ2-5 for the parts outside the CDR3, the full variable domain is EPEVTQTPSHQVTQMGQEVILRCVPISNHLYFYWYRQILGQKVEFLVSFYNNEISEKSEIFDDQFSVERPDGSNFTLKIRSTKLEDSAMYFCASRPGTIQETQYFGPGTRLLVL.

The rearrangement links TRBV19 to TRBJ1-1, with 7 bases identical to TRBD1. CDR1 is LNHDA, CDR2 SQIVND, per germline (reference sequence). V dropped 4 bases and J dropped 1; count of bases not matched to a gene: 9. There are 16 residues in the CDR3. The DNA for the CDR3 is TGTGCCAGTAGTACCGCGGGACAGAACCCGAACACTGAAGCTTTCTTT. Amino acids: CASSTAGQNPNTEAFF.

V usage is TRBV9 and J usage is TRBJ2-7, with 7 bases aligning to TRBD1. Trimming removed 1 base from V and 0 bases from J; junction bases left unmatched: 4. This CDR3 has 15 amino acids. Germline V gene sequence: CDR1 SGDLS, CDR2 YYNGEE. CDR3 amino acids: CASSVQTGSSYEQYF. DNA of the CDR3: TGTGCCAGCAGCGTACAGACAGGGAGCTCCTACGAGCAGTACTTC.

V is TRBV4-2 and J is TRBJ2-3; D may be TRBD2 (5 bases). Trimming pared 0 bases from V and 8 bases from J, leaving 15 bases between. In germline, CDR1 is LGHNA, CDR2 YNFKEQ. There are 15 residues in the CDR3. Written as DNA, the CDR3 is TGTGCCAGCAGCCAAGATCTAGCCCCTTCGGGTACGCAGTATTTT. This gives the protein CASSQDLAPSGTQYF.

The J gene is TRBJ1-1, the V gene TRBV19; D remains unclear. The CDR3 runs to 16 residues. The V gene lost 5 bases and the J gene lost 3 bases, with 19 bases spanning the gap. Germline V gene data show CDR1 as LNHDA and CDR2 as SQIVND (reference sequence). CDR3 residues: CASSAPLGSPYTEAFF. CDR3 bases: TGTGCCAGTAGTGCCCCCCTAGGGAGCCCTTACACTGAAGCTTTCTTT.

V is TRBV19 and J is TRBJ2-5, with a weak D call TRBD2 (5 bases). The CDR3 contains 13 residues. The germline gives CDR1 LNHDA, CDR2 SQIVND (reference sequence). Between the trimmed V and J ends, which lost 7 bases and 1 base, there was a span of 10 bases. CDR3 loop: CASKIGGQETQYF. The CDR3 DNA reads TGTGCCAGTAAAATTGGAGGCCAAGAGACCCAGTACTTC.